Detailed here is one TCR beta chain. The data were obtained in a study of blood T cell repertoires in COVID-19. Across the study: The samples span acute and convalescent COVID-19 from the United States, Italy and Spain. T cells, B-cell-depleted T cells, or PBMCs supplied cDNA or gDNA.

Authors' data handling: Quantification of nucleated cells was approximated via reference gene primer amplification. TCRdb's table, derived via immunoSEQ multiplex PCR, lists solely in-frame clones and lacks some. V and J calls and clone size are as listed in that table; D and trimming were resolved from the DNA. This table has about 50,000 clones, 86% appearing once. The source of this sequence is a human donor in a cohort sampled during active COVID-19. The sequenced sample was peripheral blood.

CDR3 residues: CASSQDQLTSGHYNEQFF. The CDR3 DNA sequence: TGCGCCAGCAGCCAAGATCAATTAACTAGCGGGCACTACAATGAGCAGTTCTTC. V and J are TRBV4-1 and TRBJ2-1; TRBD2 matches at 9 bases. The V gene end was trimmed by 0 bases and the J gene end by 3 bases; junction bases not matched to a gene: 9. This CDR3 has 18 residues. CDR1 and CDR2 from the germline V gene are MGHRA and YSYEKL.